The present T cell receptor beta chain was sequenced within a study of cytomegalovirus exposure and HLA in healthy donors. Overall study results and limits: At a 0.05 false discovery rate, a later analysis found approximately 15,000 TCR beta sequences to be associated with HLA alleles. As a later analysis revealed, most CMV-associated TCR beta chains appeared HLA-restricted. Several of the most significant clusters appeared, in a later analysis, to be linked to common viral pathogens.

The donors gave bone marrow, and they were healthy. On this clone: Its antigen is not known.

The V end was cut by 4 bases, the J end by 7 bases, with 16 bases between. Germline CDR1 SNHLY, CDR2 FYNNEI. The CDR3 totals 15 residues. PCR involved 60 Vbeta and 13 Jbeta primers. Clones were sequenced by immunoSEQ multiplex PCR, and TCRdb holds only the in-frame ones, with some missing. The sample has over 85,000 clones, about 73% seen once. Sequenced sample: PBMCs. The source is a woman under 40 in good health and CMV-seronegative. The rearrangement joins TRBV2 to TRBJ1-4; D gene uncertain. Here the CDR3 reads CASSGYGPDPEKLFF. In DNA form, the CDR3 reads TGTGCCAGCAGTGGCTATGGGCCCGACCCTGAAAAACTGTTTTTT.